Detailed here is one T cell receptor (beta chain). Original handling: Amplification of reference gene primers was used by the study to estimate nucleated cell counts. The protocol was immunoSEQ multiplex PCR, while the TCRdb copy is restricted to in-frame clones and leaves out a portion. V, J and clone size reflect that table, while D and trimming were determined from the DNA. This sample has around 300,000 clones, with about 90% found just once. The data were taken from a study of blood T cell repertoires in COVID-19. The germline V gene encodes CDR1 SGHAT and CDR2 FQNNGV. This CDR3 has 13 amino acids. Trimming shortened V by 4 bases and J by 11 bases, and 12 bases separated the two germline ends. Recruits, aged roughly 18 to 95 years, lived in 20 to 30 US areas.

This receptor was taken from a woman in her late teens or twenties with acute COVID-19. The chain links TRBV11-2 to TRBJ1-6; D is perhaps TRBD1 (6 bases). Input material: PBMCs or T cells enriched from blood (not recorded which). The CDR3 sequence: CASSSLEGAPLHF. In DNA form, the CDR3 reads TGTGCCAGCAGCTCCCTCGAGGGGGCACCCCTCCACTTT.